Here is one TCR beta chain with its context. Antigen specificity is unknown. The CDR3 is made up of 16 amino acids. Germline CDR1 and CDR2: SGHVS and FQNEAQ. V lost 1 base and J lost 2, with 13 bases in between. The sample originates from a study of T cell responses to AZD1222 COVID-19 vaccine. Clones were sequenced by immunoSEQ multiplex PCR, and TCRdb holds only the in-frame ones, with some missing. The sample lists 95,000 to 150,000 clones, 75% to 90% occurring once. Findings and caveats of the study: At study baseline, merely more than 5 AZD1222 recipients were seropositive. Elevations in Spike-specific TCR breadth and depth followed administration of two AZD1222 doses.

This receptor was obtained from an adult in good health. Sequencing used peripheral blood, obtained on day 0 of AZD1222 vaccination. The chain links TRBV7-8 to TRBJ2-3; a weak D match, TRBD2 (6 bases). The CDR3 protein is CASSLGSGGVTDTQYF. Here the CDR3 DNA reads TGTGCCAGCAGCTTAGGGTCCGGGGGAGTCACAGATACGCAGTATTTT. The variable domain in full, completed from reference TRBV7-8 and TRBJ2-3, reads GAGVSQSPRYKVAKRGQDVALRCDPISGHVSLFWYQQALGQGPEFLTYFQNEAQLDKSGLPSDRFFAERPEGSVSTLKIQRTQQEDSAVYLCASSLGSGGVTDTQYFGPGTRLTVL.